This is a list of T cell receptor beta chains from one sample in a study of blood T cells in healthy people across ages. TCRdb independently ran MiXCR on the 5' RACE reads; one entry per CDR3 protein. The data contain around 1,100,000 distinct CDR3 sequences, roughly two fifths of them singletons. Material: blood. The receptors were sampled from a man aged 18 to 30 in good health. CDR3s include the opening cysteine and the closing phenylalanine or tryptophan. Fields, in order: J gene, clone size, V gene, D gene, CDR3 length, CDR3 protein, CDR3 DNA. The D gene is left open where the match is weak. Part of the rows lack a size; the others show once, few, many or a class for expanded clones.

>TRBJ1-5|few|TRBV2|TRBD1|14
CASGRDSSNQPQHF
TGTGCCAGCGGAAGGGACAGTAGCAATCAGCCCCAGCATTTT
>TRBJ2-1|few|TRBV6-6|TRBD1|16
CASSSPDRGLNNEQFF
TGTGCCAGCAGTTCTCCGGACAGGGGCCTGAACAATGAGCAGTTCTTC
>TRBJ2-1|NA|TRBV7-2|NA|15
CASSSKTGSYNEQFF
TGTGCCAGCAGCTCGAAGACCGGCTCCTACAATGAGCAGTTCTTC
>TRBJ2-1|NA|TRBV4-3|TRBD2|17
CASSQDEGTSGFDEQFF
TGCGCCAGCAGCCAAGATGAAGGCACTAGCGGGTTTGATGAGCAGTTCTTC
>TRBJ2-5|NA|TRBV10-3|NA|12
CAIRTDGETQYF
TGTGCCATCAGAACCGACGGGGAGACCCAGTACTTC
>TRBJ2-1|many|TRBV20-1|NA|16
CSARDSVILSYNEQFF
TGCAGTGCTAGGGATTCGGTGATACTTTCCTACAATGAGCAGTTCTTC
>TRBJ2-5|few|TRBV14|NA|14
CASSQDWGPETQYF
TGTGCCAGCAGCCAAGATTGGGGTCCGGAGACCCAGTACTTC
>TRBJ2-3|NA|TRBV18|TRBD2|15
CASSPERGGSYTQYF
TGTGCCAGCTCACCGGAGCGGGGGGGCTCATATACGCAGTATTTT
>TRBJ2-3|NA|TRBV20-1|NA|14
CSARRGGALDTQYF
TGCAGTGCTCGGAGGGGGGGGGCCCTAGATACGCAGTATTTT
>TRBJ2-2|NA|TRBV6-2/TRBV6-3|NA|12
CASSSLTGELFF
TGTGCCAGCAGTTCACTTACCGGGGAGCTGTTTTTT
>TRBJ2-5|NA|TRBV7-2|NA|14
CASSLEWQGETQYF
TGTGCCAGCAGCTTAGAATGGCAGGGGGAGACCCAGTACTTC
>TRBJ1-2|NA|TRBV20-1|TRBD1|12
CSAVGQGPLSTF
TGCAGTGCTGTCGGACAGGGCCCCCTGAGCACCTTC
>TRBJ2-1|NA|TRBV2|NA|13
CASKKMTDNEQFF
TGTGCCAGCAAAAAAATGACAGACAATGAGCAGTTCTTC
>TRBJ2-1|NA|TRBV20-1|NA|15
CSAAGPRSIYNEQFF
TGCAGTGCCGCAGGGCCCCGATCAATCTACAATGAGCAGTTCTTC
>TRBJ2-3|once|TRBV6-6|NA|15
CASSYYGISTGTQYF
TGTGCCAGCAGTTACTACGGCATTAGCACAGGTACGCAGTATTTT
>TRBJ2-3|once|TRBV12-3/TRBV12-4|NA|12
CASSLGPDAQYF
TGTGCCAGCAGCCTAGGTCCAGATGCGCAGTATTTT
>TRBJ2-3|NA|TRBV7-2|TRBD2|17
CASSLSFVTGGTDTQYF
TGTGCCAGCAGCTTAAGTTTTGTTACGGGGGGTACAGATACGCAGTATTTT
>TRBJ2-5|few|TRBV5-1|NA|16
CASSTGGGGTQETQYF
TGCGCCAGCTCCACCGGTGGGGGTGGAACGCAGGAGACCCAGTACTTC
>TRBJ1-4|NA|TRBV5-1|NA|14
CASTMDSWNEKLFF
TGCGCCAGCACCATGGACAGTTGGAATGAAAAACTGTTTTTT
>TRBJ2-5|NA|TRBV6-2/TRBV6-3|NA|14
CASSYSTDQETQYF
TGTGCCAGCAGTTACTCGACTGACCAAGAGACCCAGTACTTC
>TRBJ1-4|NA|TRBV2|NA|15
CASSDRRAFNEKLFF
TGTGCCAGCAGTGACCGTAGGGCGTTCAATGAAAAACTGTTTTTT
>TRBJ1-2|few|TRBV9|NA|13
CASSVETGYGYTF
TGTGCCAGCAGCGTAGAGACAGGATATGGCTACACCTTC
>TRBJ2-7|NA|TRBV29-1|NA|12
CSVARSSYEQYF
TGCAGCGTTGCTCGCAGCTCCTACGAGCAGTACTTC
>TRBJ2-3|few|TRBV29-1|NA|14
CSVEGQGSTDTQYF
TGCAGCGTTGAGGGGCAGGGTAGCACAGATACGCAGTATTTT
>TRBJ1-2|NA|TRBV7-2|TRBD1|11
CARSRQGSYTF
TGTGCCCGCAGCAGACAGGGAAGCTACACCTTC
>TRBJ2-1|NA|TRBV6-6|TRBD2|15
CASSKGLAGVNGQFF
TGTGCCAGCAGTAAGGGACTAGCGGGGGTGAATGGGCAGTTCTTC
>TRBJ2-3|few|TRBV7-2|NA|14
CASSALGDTDTQYF
TGTGCCAGCAGCGCCTTAGGGGACACAGATACGCAGTATTTT
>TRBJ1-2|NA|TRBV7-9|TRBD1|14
CASAYRQGLGGYTF
TGTGCCTCCGCTTACAGACAGGGATTGGGCGGCTACACCTTC
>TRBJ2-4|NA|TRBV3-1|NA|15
CASSQEGTVIGEQYF
TGTGCCAGCAGCCAAGAAGGGACCGTGATTGGAGAGCAGTACTTC
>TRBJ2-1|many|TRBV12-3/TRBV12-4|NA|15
CASSLGTGAYNEQFF
TGTGCCAGCAGCTTGGGTACAGGAGCCTACAATGAGCAGTTCTTC
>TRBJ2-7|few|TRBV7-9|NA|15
CASSLARWTDYEQYF
TGTGCCAGCAGCTTAGCGCGTTGGACAGACTACGAGCAGTACTTC
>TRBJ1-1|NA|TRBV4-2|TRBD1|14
CASSQAGGRDEAFF
TGTGCCAGCAGCCAAGCAGGGGGGAGGGATGAAGCTTTCTTT
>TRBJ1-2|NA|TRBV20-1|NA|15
CSARVKGYEGYGYTF
TGCAGTGCTAGAGTAAAGGGGTACGAGGGCTATGGCTACACCTTC
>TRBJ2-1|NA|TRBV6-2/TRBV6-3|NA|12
CASTNQVNEQFF
TGTGCCAGCACAAATCAGGTGAATGAGCAGTTCTTC
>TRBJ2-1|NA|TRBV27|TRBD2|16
CASSLRGTSPYNEQFF
TGTGCCAGCAGTTTACGCGGGACTAGCCCGTACAATGAGCAGTTCTTC
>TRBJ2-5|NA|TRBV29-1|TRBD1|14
CGVEAEGTGETQYF
TGCGGCGTTGAAGCGGAAGGGACAGGAGAGACCCAGTACTTC
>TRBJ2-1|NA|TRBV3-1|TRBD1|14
CASSQGQGLDEQFF
TGTGCCAGCAGCCAGGGACAGGGGTTGGATGAGCAGTTCTTC
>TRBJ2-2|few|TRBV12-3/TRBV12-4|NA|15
CASSFGEGGTGELFF
TGTGCCAGCAGTTTTGGGGAGGGGGGTACCGGGGAGCTGTTTTTT
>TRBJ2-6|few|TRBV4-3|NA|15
CASSQGLDGANVLTF
TGCGCCAGCAGCCAAGGATTGGATGGGGCCAACGTCCTGACTTTC
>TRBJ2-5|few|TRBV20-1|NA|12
CSASLGQETQYF
TGCAGTGCTAGTCTTGGTCAAGAGACCCAGTACTTC